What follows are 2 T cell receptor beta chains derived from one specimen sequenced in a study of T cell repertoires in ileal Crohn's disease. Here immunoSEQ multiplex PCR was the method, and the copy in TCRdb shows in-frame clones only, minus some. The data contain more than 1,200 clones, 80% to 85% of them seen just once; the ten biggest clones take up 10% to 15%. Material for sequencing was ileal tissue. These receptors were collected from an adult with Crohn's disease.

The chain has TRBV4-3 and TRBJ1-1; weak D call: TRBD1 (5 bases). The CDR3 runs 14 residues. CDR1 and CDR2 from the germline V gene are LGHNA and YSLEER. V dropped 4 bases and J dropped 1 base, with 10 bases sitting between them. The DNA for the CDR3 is TGCGCCAGCAGCCCCGCGGGGGAGAACACTGAAGCTTTCTTT. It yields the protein CASSPAGENTEAFF.

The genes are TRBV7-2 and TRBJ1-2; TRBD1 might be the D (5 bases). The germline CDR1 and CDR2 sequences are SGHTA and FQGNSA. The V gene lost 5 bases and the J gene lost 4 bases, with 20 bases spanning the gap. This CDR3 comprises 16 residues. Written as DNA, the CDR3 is TGTGCCAGCAGCCCGGACGGGGGGAATACAATCTATGGCTACACCTTC. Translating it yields CASSPDGGNTIYGYTF.